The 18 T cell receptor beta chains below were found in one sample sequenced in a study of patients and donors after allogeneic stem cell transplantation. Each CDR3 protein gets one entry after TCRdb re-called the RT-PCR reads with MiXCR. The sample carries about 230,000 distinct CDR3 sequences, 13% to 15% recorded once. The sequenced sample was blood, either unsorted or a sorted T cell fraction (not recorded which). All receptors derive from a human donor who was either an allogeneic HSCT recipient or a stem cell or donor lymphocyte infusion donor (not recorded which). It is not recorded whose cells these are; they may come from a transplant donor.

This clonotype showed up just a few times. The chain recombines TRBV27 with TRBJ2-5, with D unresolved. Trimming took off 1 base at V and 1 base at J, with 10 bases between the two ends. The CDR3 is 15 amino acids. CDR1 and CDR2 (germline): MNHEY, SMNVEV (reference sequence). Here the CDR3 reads CASSLWAAPQETQYF. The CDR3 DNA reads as TGTGCCAGCAGTTTATGGGCAGCCCCCCAAGAGACCCAGTACTTC.

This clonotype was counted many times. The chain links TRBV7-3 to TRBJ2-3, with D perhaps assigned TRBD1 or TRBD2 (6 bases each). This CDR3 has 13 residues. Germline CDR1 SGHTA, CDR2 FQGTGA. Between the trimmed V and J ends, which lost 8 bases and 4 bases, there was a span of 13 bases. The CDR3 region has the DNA TGTGCCAGCCGAGGGGGGCCGGCAGATACGCAGTATTTT. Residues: CASRGGPADTQYF.

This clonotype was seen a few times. CDR3 bases: TGTGCCAGCAGCCGATATACAGGGGCCGGCGGTGGCACTGAAGCTTTCTTT. Protein: CASSRYTGAGGGTEAFF. This sequence joins TRBV7-2 and TRBJ1-1, with 7 bases identical to TRBD1. Trimming took 5 bases from V and 4 from J; bases not matched to a gene: 16. Per germline, CDR1 SGHTA and CDR2 FQGNSA. The CDR3 is 17 residues long.

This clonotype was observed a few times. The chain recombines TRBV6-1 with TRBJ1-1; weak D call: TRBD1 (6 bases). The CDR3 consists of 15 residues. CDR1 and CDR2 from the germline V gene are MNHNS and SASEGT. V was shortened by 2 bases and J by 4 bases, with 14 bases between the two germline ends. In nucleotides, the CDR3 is TGTGCCAGCAGTGAACGGGGGGGGGACACCACTGAAGCTTTCTTT. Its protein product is CASSERGGDTTEAFF.

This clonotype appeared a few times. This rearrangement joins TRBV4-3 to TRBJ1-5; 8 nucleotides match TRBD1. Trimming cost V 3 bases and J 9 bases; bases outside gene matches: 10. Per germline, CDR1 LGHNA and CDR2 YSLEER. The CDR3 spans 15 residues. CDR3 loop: CASSQEDRGPWPQHF. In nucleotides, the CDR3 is TGCGCCAGCAGCCAGGAAGACAGGGGCCCTTGGCCCCAGCATTTT.

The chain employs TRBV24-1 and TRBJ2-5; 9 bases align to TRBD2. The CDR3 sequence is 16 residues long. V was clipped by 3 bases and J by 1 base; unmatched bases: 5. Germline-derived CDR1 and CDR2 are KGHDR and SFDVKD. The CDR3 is CATSDPTSGFQETQYF. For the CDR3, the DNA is TGTGCCACCAGTGATCCAACTAGCGGGTTCCAAGAGACCCAGTACTTC.

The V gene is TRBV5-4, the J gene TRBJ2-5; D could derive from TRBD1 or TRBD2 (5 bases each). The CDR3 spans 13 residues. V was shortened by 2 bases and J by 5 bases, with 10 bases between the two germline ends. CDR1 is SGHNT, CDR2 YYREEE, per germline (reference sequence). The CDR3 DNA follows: TGTGCCAGCAGCTTTGGGGGTACGGAGACCCAGTACTTC. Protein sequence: CASSFGGTETQYF.

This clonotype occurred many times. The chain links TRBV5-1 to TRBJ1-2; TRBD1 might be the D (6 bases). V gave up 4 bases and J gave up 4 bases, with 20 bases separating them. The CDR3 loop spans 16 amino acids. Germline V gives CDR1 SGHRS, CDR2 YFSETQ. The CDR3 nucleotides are TGCGCCAGCAGCCCTATCCGACAGGCCGAGGGCTATGGCTACACCTTC. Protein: CASSPIRQAEGYGYTF.

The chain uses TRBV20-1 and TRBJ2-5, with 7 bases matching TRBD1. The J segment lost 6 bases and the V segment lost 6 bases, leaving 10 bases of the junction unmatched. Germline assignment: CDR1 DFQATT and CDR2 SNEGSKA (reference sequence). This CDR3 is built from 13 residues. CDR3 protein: CSATQGGGKTQYF. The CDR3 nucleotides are TGCAGTGCAACCCAAGGGGGCGGAAAGACCCAGTACTTC.

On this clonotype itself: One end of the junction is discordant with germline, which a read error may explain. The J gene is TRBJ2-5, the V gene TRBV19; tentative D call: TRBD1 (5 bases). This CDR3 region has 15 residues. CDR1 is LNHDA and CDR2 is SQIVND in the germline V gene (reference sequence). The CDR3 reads CASSIDLRVQETQYF. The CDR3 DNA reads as TGTGCCAGCAGTATAGATCTCAGGGTCCAAGAGACCCAGTACTTC.

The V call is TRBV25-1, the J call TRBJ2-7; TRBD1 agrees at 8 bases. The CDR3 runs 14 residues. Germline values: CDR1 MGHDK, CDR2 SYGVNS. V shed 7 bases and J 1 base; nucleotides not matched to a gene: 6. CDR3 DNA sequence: TGTGCCAGCACCCAGGGGGCCCCTTCCTACGAGCAGTACTTC. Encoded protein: CASTQGAPSYEQYF.

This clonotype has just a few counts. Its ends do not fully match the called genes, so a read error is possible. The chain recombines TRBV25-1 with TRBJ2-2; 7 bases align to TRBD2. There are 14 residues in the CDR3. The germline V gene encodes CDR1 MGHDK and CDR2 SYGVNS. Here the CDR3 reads CASRASGATGDLFF. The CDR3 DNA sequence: TGTGCCAGCAGGGCGAGCGGGGCCACCGGGGACCTGTTTTTT.

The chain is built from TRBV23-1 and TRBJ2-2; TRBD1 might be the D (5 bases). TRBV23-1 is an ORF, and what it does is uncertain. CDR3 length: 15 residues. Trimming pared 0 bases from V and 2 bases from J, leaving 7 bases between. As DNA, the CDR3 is TGCGCCAGCAGTCAATCTCAGGGAAACACCGGGGAGCTGTTTTTT. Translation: CASSQSQGNTGELFF.

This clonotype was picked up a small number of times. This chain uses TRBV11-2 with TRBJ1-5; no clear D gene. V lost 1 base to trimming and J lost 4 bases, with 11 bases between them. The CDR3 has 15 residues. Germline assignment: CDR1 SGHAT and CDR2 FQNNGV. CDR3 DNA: TGTGCCAGCAGCTTAGGGGTTCTGGCTAATCAGCCCCAGCATTTT. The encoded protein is CASSLGVLANQPQHF.

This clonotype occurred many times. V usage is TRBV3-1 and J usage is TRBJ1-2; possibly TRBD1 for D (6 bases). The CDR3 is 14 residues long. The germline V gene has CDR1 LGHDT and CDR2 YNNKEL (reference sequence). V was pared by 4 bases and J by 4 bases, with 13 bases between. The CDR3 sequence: CASSPIRGGYGYTF. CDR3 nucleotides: TGTGCCAGCAGCCCTATAAGGGGGGGCTATGGCTACACCTTC.

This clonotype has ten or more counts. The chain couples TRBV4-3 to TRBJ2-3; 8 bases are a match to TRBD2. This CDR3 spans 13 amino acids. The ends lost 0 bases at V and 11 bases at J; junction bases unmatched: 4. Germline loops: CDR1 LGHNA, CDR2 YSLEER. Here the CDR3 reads CASSQDSGMRQYF. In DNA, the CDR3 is TGCGCCAGCAGCCAAGATAGCGGGATGCGGCAGTATTTT.

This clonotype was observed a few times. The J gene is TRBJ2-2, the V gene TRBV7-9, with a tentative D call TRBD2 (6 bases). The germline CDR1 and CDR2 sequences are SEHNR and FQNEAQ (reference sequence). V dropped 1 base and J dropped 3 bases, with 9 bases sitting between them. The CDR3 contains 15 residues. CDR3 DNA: TGTGCCAGCAGCTTAGGGCCGGGGGACACCGGGGAGCTGTTTTTT. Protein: CASSLGPGDTGELFF.

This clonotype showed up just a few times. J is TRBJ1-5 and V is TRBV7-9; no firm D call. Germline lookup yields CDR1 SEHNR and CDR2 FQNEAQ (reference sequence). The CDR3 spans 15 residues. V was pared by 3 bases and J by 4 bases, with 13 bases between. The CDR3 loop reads CASSLLGGENQPQHF. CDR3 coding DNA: TGTGCCAGCAGCTTGCTTGGTGGGGAGAATCAGCCCCAGCATTTT.